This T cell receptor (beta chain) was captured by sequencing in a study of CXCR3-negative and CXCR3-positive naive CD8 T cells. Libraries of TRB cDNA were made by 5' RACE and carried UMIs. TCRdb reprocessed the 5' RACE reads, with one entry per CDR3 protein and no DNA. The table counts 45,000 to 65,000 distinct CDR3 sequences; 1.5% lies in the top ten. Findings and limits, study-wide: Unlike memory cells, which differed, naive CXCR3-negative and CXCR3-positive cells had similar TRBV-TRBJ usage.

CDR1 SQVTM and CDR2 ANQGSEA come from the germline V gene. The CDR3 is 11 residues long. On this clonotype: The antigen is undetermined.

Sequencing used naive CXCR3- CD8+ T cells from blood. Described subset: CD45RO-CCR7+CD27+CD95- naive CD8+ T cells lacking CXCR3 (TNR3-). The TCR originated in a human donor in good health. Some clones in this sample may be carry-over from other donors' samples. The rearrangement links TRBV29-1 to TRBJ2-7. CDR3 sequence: CSVDRNYEQYF.